These T cell receptor beta chains were read from a single sample in a study of T cells after yellow fever vaccination. TCRdb used MiXCR to reprocess the 5' RACE reads, holding one entry per CDR3 protein. The repertoire includes approximately 550,000 distinct CDR3 sequences, 15% to 20% of them detected once, and 14% sits in the top ten. The input for sequencing was PBMCs, taken 15 days after the yellow fever booster vaccination. The source is a man aged 25 to 40 who received the YFV17D yellow fever vaccine. The CDR3 runs from the conserved cysteine through the conserved F or W.

TRBV5-1	TRBJ2-1	CASSLQGEYNEQFF
TRBV28	TRBJ2-1	CASVDSSSRYNEQFF
TRBV20-1	TRBJ2-1	CSAPSPTGMYHEQFF
TRBV7-2	TRBJ2-5	CASSLMTSGSLETQYF
TRBV5-1	TRBJ2-7	CASSLMSTGRVSYEQYF
TRBV30	TRBJ2-2	CAWNFGQVTGELFF
TRBV20-1	TRBJ2-1	CSARDSLGYNEQFF
TRBV2	TRBJ2-4	CASSLGTTQYF
TRBV12-3/TRBV12-4	TRBJ2-7	CASSLTGDSREQYF
TRBV20-1	TRBJ1-3	CSAEDAVFSGNTIYF
TRBV6-6	TRBJ2-5	CASSYTGLETQYF
TRBV28	TRBJ1-4	CASSLQVTNEKLFF
TRBV10-1	TRBJ2-1	CASSESRAAGDEQFF
TRBV7-8	TRBJ2-1	CASAPLGLAGRYNEQFF
TRBV18	TRBJ2-7	CASSPGETSYEQYF
TRBV23-1	TRBJ2-5	CASSQSATEPETQYF
TRBV7-3	TRBJ2-3	CASGRGAGGTDTQYF
TRBV15	TRBJ2-7	CATSRVRTGWVVEQYF
TRBV5-1	TRBJ2-6	CASRPGDSGANVLTF
TRBV11-2	TRBJ2-5	CASSLSPRYQETQYF
TRBV20-1	TRBJ1-2	CSARDLSRDGAGSSYYGYTF
TRBV7-2	TRBJ2-2	CASSFGQGSYTGELFF
TRBV7-9	TRBJ1-2	CASSLALRGTGYYGYTF
TRBV2	TRBJ2-7	CASSVEPGHSSYEQYF
TRBV29-1	TRBJ2-1	CSVAGIRYNEQFF
TRBV24-1	TRBJ2-1	CATSDSPGTGAYNEQFF
TRBV12-3/TRBV12-4	TRBJ1-5	CASSLGSGGINQPQHF
TRBV6-1	TRBJ2-1	CASSPHTSGRGNEQFF
TRBV7-6	TRBJ2-7	CASSLVAPSPVSSYEQYF
TRBV4-2	TRBJ2-5	CASSQDGSRQETQYF
TRBV20-1	TRBJ2-1	CSAATSANYNEQFF
TRBV7-2	TRBJ2-7	CASSFWTSGSSYEQYF
TRBV28	TRBJ2-3	CASSTTNRDTDTQYF
TRBV7-9	TRBJ1-3	CASSSTGGDTIYF
TRBV28	TRBJ2-1	CASSHPGGREAYNEQFF
TRBV5-6	TRBJ1-2	CASSLVVRGALDGYTF
TRBV5-1	TRBJ2-3	CASSGTSGPTDTQYF
TRBV6-2/TRBV6-3	TRBJ2-7	CASSTRGAASYEQYF
TRBV4-3	TRBJ1-2	CASSQEGGTPNGYTF
TRBV29-1	TRBJ1-1	CSALNLGRNTEAFF
TRBV4-2	TRBJ2-3	CASSQDAARTDTQYF
TRBV7-3	TRBJ2-2	CASSPRGFGRINTGELFF
TRBV15	TRBJ2-3	CATSNHRESDTQYF
TRBV5-1	TRBJ2-7	CASSATGLNYEQYF
TRBV2	TRBJ1-3	CAITTASGNTIYF
TRBV20-1	TRBJ2-1	CSAASTGTSPNEQFF
TRBV28	TRBJ2-7	CASRKGVYEQYF
TRBV20-1	TRBJ1-5	CSAARDRVSNQPQHF
TRBV23-1	TRBJ2-7	CASSPRTLQGYEQYF
TRBV20-1	TRBJ1-4	CSARNRRDRSNEKLFF
TRBV6-2/TRBV6-3	TRBJ2-7	CASSYPWDSRHEQYF
TRBV12-3/TRBV12-4	TRBJ2-7	CASSGTSGTSGQYF
TRBV18	TRBJ2-1	CASSTAGTGANEQFF
TRBV7-2	TRBJ2-1	CASSLAVVPEASFNEQFF
TRBV18	TRBJ2-5	CASGQGLGRQETQYF
TRBV7-8	TRBJ2-2	CASSLGSGRARTGELFF
TRBV15	TRBJ1-6	CATSSRQFNSPLHF
TRBV20-1	TRBJ1-6	CSARVGEFSSPLHF
TRBV4-2	TRBJ2-5	CASSYEFPAGETQYF
TRBV28	TRBJ1-1	CATLLRASEAFF